The rows below give T cell receptor beta chains drawn from one sample of a study of memory B cells and T cells in multiple sclerosis. Here immunoSEQ multiplex PCR was the method, and the copy in TCRdb shows in-frame clones only, minus some. The top ten hold approximately 2.6% of the sample, which has 25,000 to 35,000 clones, roughly 82% seen once. Which antigens these TCRs recognize remains unknown. Specimen: PBMCs from blood kept in culture. Receptor source: a human donor with multiple sclerosis. The CDR3 runs from the conserved cysteine through the conserved F or W. Each record gives: V gene, clone size, D gene, J gene, CDR3 protein, CDR3 DNA. The D gene is left open where the match is weak. The size entry is marked missing in some rows and otherwise reads once, few, many or a size class.

v_gene: TRBV5-1; abundance: .; d_gene: .; j_gene: TRBJ2-3; CDR3aa: CASSLGSTDTQYF; CDR3nt: TGCGCCAGCAGCTTGGGTAGCACAGATACGCAGTATTTT
v_gene: TRBV11-3; abundance: .; d_gene: TRBD1; j_gene: TRBJ2-2; CDR3aa: CASSQAGTGAGELFF; CDR3nt: TGTGCCAGCAGCCAGGCCGGGACAGGGGCCGGGGAGCTGTTTTTT
v_gene: TRBV30; abundance: .; d_gene: TRBD2; j_gene: TRBJ2-7; CDR3aa: CAWIGLAGGTYEQYF; CDR3nt: TGTGCCTGGATCGGACTAGCGGGAGGAACCTACGAGCAGTACTTC
v_gene: TRBV6-5; abundance: .; d_gene: .; j_gene: TRBJ2-1; CDR3aa: CASSYGAHNEQFF; CDR3nt: TGTGCCAGCAGTTACGGGGCCCACAATGAGCAGTTCTTC
v_gene: TRBV15; abundance: .; d_gene: .; j_gene: TRBJ1-1; CDR3aa: CATSTGLVGDREAFF; CDR3nt: TGTGCCACCAGCACCGGGCTCGTGGGGGACCGTGAAGCTTTCTTT
v_gene: TRBV5-1; abundance: .; d_gene: .; j_gene: TRBJ1-3; CDR3aa: CASSQDSFSGNTIYF; CDR3nt: TGCGCCAGCAGCCAAGATAGTTTCTCTGGAAACACCATATATTTT
v_gene: TRBV14; abundance: few; d_gene: .; j_gene: TRBJ1-2; CDR3aa: CASSQVTVLSGYTF; CDR3nt: TGTGCCAGCAGCCAAGTCACAGTCTTATCTGGCTACACCTTC
v_gene: TRBV9; abundance: .; d_gene: .; j_gene: TRBJ2-3; CDR3aa: CASSVGDNYHTDTQYF; CDR3nt: TGTGCCAGCAGCGTAGGGGACAACTACCACACAGATACGCAGTATTTT
v_gene: TRBV27; abundance: .; d_gene: .; j_gene: TRBJ2-3; CDR3aa: CASSLSVVGKDTQYF; CDR3nt: TGTGCCAGCAGTTTATCCGTCGTGGGCAAAGATACGCAGTATTTT
v_gene: TRBV2; abundance: .; d_gene: TRBD2; j_gene: TRBJ2-3; CDR3aa: CASSEGLAGTDTQYF; CDR3nt: TGTGCCAGCAGTGAAGGACTAGCCGGCACAGATACGCAGTATTTT
v_gene: TRBV2; abundance: .; d_gene: .; j_gene: TRBJ1-1; CDR3aa: CASSEGMVGEAFF; CDR3nt: TGTGCCAGCAGTGAAGGTATGGTCGGGGAAGCTTTCTTT
v_gene: TRBV28; abundance: .; d_gene: TRBD1; j_gene: TRBJ1-5; CDR3aa: CASLSGTANQPQHF; CDR3nt: TGTGCCAGCTTATCCGGGACAGCCAATCAGCCCCAGCATTTT
v_gene: TRBV10-3; abundance: .; d_gene: .; j_gene: TRBJ2-3; CDR3aa: CAISRGPSGTDTQYF; CDR3nt: TGTGCCATCAGCCGGGGGCCTTCGGGCACAGATACGCAGTATTTT
v_gene: TRBV6-6; abundance: .; d_gene: TRBD1; j_gene: TRBJ2-7; CDR3aa: CASSYDRGKYF; CDR3nt: TGTGCCAGCAGTTACGACAGGGGAAAGTACTTC
v_gene: TRBV27; abundance: .; d_gene: .; j_gene: TRBJ2-3; CDR3aa: CASSPPGLGEDTQYF; CDR3nt: TGTGCCAGCAGTCCTCCGGGACTCGGGGAAGATACGCAGTATTTT
v_gene: TRBV4-2; abundance: .; d_gene: TRBD2; j_gene: TRBJ2-7; CDR3aa: CASSQDRRRTSSYEQYF; CDR3nt: TGTGCCAGCAGCCAAGATCGAAGAAGGACTAGCTCCTACGAGCAGTACTTC
v_gene: TRBV6-1; abundance: .; d_gene: .; j_gene: TRBJ1-3; CDR3aa: CASTPGTDSGNTIYF; CDR3nt: TGTGCCAGCACCCCCGGGACTGACTCTGGAAACACCATATATTTT
v_gene: TRBV5-1; abundance: .; d_gene: .; j_gene: TRBJ2-7; CDR3aa: CASSLSKEVYAGEQYF; CDR3nt: TGCGCCAGCAGCTTGTCGAAAGAGGTTTACGCCGGCGAGCAGTACTTC
v_gene: TRBV5-1; abundance: .; d_gene: .; j_gene: TRBJ1-2; CDR3aa: CASSFLVEGNYGYTF; CDR3nt: TGCGCCAGCAGCTTCTTAGTCGAGGGGAACTATGGCTACACCTTC
v_gene: TRBV6-6; abundance: .; d_gene: TRBD2; j_gene: TRBJ2-3; CDR3aa: CASSYVTSGTDTQYF; CDR3nt: TGTGCCAGCAGTTACGTTACTAGCGGCACAGATACGCAGTATTTT
v_gene: TRBV10-3; abundance: .; d_gene: TRBD1; j_gene: TRBJ2-7; CDR3aa: CAIRAPGTGNYEQYF; CDR3nt: TGTGCCATCAGAGCCCCCGGGACAGGGAACTACGAGCAGTACTTC
v_gene: TRBV19; abundance: .; d_gene: .; j_gene: TRBJ2-1; CDR3aa: CASSIPLGLGSYNEQFF; CDR3nt: TGTGCCAGTAGTATCCCTCTAGGGCTCGGCTCCTACAATGAGCAGTTCTTC
v_gene: TRBV5-5; abundance: .; d_gene: TRBD2; j_gene: TRBJ2-7; CDR3aa: CASSRTSGSNYEQYF; CDR3nt: TGTGCCAGCAGCCGGACTAGCGGGAGTAACTACGAGCAGTACTTC
v_gene: TRBV5-4; abundance: .; d_gene: TRBD1; j_gene: TRBJ2-7; CDR3aa: CASSLEQGFSYEQYF; CDR3nt: TGTGCCAGCAGCTTGGAACAGGGGTTTTCCTACGAGCAGTACTTC